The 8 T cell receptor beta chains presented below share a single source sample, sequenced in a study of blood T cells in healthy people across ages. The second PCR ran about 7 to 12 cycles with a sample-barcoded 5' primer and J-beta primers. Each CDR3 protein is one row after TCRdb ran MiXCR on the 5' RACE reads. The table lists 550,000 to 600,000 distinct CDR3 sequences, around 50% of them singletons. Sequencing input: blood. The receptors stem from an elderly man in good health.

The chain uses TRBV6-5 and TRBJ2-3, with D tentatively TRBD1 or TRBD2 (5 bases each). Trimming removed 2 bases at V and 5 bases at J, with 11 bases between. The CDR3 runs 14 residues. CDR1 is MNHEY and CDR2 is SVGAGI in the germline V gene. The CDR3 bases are TGTGCCAGCAGTTACCGTGGGGCGGGAGATACGCAGTATTTT. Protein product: CASSYRGAGDTQYF.

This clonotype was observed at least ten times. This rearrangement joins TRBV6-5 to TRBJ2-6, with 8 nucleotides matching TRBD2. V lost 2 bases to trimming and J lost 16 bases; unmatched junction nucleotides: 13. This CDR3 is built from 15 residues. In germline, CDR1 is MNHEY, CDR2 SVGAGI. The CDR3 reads CASSYRSPSERGLTF. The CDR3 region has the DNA TGTGCCAGCAGTTACCGTTCCCCTAGCGAGCGGGGGCTGACTTTC.

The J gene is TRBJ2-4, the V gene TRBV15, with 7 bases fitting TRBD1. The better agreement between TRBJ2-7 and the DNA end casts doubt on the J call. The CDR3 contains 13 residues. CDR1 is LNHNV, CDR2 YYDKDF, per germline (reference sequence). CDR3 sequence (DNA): TGTGCCACCAGCCCGGGACAGAACTACGAGCAGTACTTC. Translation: CATSPGQNYEQYF.

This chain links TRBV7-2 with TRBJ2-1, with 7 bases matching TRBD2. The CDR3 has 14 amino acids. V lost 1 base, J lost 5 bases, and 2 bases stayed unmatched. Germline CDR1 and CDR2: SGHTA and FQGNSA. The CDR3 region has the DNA TGTGCCAGCAGCTTAGAAAGCGGGAACAATGAGCAGTTCTTC. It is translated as CASSLESGNNEQFF.

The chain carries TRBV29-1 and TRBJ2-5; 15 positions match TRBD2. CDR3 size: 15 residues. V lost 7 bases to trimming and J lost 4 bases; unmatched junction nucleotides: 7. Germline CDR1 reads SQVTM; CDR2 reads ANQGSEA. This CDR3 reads CSAPGLAGGPETQYF. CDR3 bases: TGCAGCGCCCCGGGACTAGCGGGAGGCCCAGAGACCCAGTACTTC.

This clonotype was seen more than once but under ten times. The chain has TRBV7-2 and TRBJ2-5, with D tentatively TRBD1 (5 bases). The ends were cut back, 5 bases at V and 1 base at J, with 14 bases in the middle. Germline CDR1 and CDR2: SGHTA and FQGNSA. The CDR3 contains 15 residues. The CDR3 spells CASSTLTDSQETQYF. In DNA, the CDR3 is TGTGCCAGCAGCACCCTGACAGACTCCCAAGAGACCCAGTACTTC. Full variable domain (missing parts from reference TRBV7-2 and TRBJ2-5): GAGVSQSPSNKVTEKGKDVELRCDPISGHTALYWYRQSLGQGLEFLIYFQGNSAPDKSGLPSDRFSAERTGGSVSTLTIQRTQQEDSAVYLCASSTLTDSQETQYFGPGTRLLVL.

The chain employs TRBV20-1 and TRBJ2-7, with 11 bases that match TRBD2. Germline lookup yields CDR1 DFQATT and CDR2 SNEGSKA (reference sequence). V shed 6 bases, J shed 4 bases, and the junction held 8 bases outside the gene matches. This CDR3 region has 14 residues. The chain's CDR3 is CSALPSGGLYEQYF. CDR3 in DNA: TGCAGTGCCCTGCCTAGCGGGGGGCTATACGAGCAGTACTTC.

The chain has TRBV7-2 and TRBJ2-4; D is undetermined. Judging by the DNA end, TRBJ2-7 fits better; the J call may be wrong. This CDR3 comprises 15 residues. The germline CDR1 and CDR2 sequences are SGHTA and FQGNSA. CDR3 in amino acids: CASSLDAVVIYEQYF. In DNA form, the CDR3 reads TGTGCCAGCAGCTTAGACGCGGTGGTGATCTACGAGCAGTACTTC.